This TCR beta chain was recorded in a study of blood T cells in healthy people across ages. Study summary: When template switching was applied, about one barcoded beta molecule was captured per two T cells. Broader study findings: A greater number of naive CD4+ cells and higher diversity distinguished long-lived donors from aged donors. CMV status of donors was unknown, possibly confounding expanded clonotype changes.

The second PCR ran roughly 7 to 12 cycles with a sample-barcoded 5' primer and J-beta primers. Each cDNA molecule carried a tag from a template-switch adaptor that contained 12 random nucleotides. Each CDR3 protein is one row after TCRdb ran MiXCR on the 5' RACE reads. Of hundreds of thousands of distinct CDR3 sequences listed, roughly two fifths are singletons. As concerns this clonotype: Its antigen remains unidentified.

The CDR3 totals 14 residues. CDR1 is SGHRS, CDR2 YFSETQ, per germline. Trimming took off 0 bases at V and 8 bases at J, with 14 bases between the two ends. This clonotype originated in a man at least 80 years old in good health. Sample: blood. The chain carries TRBV5-1 and TRBJ1-2; a possible D gene is TRBD1 (5 bases). The CDR3, as DNA: TGCGCCAGCAGCTTGGCGCAGGGAACTAAGGGCTACACCTTC. Translated, it gives CASSLAQGTKGYTF.